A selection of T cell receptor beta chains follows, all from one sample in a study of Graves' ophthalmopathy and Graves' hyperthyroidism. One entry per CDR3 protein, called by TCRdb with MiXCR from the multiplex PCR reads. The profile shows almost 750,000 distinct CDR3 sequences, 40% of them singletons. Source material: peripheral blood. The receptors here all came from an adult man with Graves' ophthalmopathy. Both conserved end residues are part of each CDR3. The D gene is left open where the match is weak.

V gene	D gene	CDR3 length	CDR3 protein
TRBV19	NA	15	CASSITGLDNSPLHF
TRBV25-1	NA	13	CVWRGLKKETQYF
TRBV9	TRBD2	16	CVSSVGPAGGPYEQYF
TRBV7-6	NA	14	CASTPLAGTGELFF
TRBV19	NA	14	CASTRANGPYEQYF
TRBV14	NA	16	CASSPTVVGKNTEAFF
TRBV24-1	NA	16	CATSGVGRTTSDGYTF
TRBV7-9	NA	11	CASSLIGEAFF
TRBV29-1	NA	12	CSATVGGNTIYF
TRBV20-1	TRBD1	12	CSVPRGRHRYTF
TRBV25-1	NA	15	CASSQDVAGTGELFF
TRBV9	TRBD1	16	CASSGTTGTGVEKLFF
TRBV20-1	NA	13	CSARLTAYYEQYF
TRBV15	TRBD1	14	CATSIYRGLYEQYF
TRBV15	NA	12	CATSSGRSEAFF
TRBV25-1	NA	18	CASSPPWWIGRNTGELFF
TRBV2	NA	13	CATLAQDRYGYTF
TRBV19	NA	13	CASSFQVNSEAFF
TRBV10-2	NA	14	CASSESGRAGGYTF
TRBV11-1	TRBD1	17	CASSVEGGTGLLYGYTF
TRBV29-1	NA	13	CSAEEQTNYGYTF
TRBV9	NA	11	CASSVGVEKYF
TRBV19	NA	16	CASRRTTPSGANVLTF
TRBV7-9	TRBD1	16	CASSLIAGTGYGAQYF
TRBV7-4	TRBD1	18	CASSQGDRGRQLNTEAFF
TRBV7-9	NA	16	CASSSRIKTFNSPLHF
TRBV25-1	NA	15	CASSDPGANTGELFF
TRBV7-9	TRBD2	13	CASSSLSGGEQYF
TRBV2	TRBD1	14	CASSDGTAQNGYTF
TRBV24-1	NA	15	CASSDSGGRGQPQHF
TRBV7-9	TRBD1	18	CASSSTALGQGNTGELFF
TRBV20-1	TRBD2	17	CSARDPSSGGATETQYF
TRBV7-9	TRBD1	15	CASSVRDRVYTEAFF
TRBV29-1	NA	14	CSARFRGRDETQYF
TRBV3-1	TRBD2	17	CASSQVPAGGDTGELFF
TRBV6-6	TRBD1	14	CASSQTGVSTEAFF
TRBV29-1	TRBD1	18	CSVAPSGQGASSTDTQYF